One and the same sample provided the 18 T cell receptor beta chains below, sequenced in a study of T cells in Graves' hyperthyroidism and ophthalmopathy. Amplified TCR beta CDR3 regions derived from RNA transcripts. The HTBI primer set drove a first-round RT-PCR of the TCR CDR3. Each CDR3 protein is one row after TCRdb ran MiXCR on the multiplex PCR reads. This table has around 350,000 distinct CDR3 sequences, 19% appearing once. The sequenced material came from blood. These receptors all stem from a woman under 30 with Graves' hyperthyroidism.

This clonotype was observed many times. This rearrangement joins TRBV5-5 to TRBJ1-5; no clear D gene. The CDR3 sequence is 13 residues long. The V end was cut by 0 bases, the J end by 7 bases, with 8 bases between. Looked up from germline, CDR1 is SGHKS and CDR2 is YYEKEE (reference sequence). CDR3 in amino acids: CASSLGAQQPQHF. The CDR3 DNA reads TGTGCCAGCAGCTTGGGGGCACAGCAGCCCCAGCATTTT.

This clonotype was seen ten or more times. The CDR3 nucleotides are TGTGCCAGCAGCTGCCCGTGGACTAGCGATCAAGAGACCCAGTACTTC. Translated: CASSCPWTSDQETQYF. V usage is TRBV7-8 and J usage is TRBJ2-5; 9 nucleotides line up with TRBD2. In germline, CDR1 is SGHVS, CDR2 FQNEAQ. Trimming cost V 4 bases and J 2 bases; bases outside gene matches: 8. This CDR3 region has 16 residues.

This clonotype was recorded at least ten times. The V call is TRBV7-9, the J call TRBJ1-2, with D unresolved. Per the germline V gene, CDR1 is SEHNR and CDR2 is FQNEAQ (reference sequence). Deletions cut 3 bases from V and 10 bases from J, with 9 bases between. The length of the CDR3 is 11 residues. The CDR3 DNA is TGTGCCAGCAGCTTTGGGGAGTCCTACACCTTC. This encodes CASSFGESYTF.

Many counts were recorded for this clonotype. The chain recombines TRBV10-2 with TRBJ2-7; TRBD1 is a possible D gene (5 bases). The CDR3 has 13 residues. The V end was cut by 4 bases, the J end by 0 bases, with 7 bases between. Germline V CDR1 and CDR2: WSHSY, SAAADI. CDR3 in amino acids: CASSADNSYEQYF. Written as DNA, the CDR3 is TGCGCCAGCAGTGCGGACAACTCCTACGAGCAGTACTTC.

This clonotype showed up many times. The genes are TRBV5-1 and TRBJ1-1; D possibly corresponds to TRBD1 (5 bases). In germline, CDR1 is SGHRS, CDR2 YFSETQ. This CDR3 comprises 14 residues. Trimming shortened V by 0 bases and J by 4 bases, and 10 bases separated the two germline ends. CDR3 region: CASSLEGISTEAFF. The CDR3 DNA reads TGCGCCAGCAGCTTGGAGGGGATAAGCACTGAAGCTTTCTTT.

In this sample, this clonotype turned up many times. The V and J genes are TRBV6-5 and TRBJ2-7, with 10 bases aligning to TRBD1. The CDR3 loop spans 15 amino acids. Germline CDR1 and CDR2: MNHEY and SVGAGI. V shed 0 bases, J shed 4 bases, and the junction held 3 bases outside the gene matches. CDR3 coding DNA: TGTGCCAGCAGTTACTCGAGGACAGGGGGTTACGAGCAGTACTTC. Translating it yields CASSYSRTGGYEQYF.

In this sample, this clonotype turned up a few times. The chain carries TRBV18 and TRBJ1-1, with 9 bases matching TRBD1. Germline V gene sequence: CDR1 KGHSH, CDR2 LQKENI. This CDR3 has 13 amino acids. The V and J ends lost 9 bases and 1 base, in that order; junction bases with no gene match: 3. CDR3 sequence reads: CASLTGGNTEAFF. CDR3 coding DNA: TGTGCCAGTTTGACAGGGGGGAACACTGAAGCTTTCTTT.

This clonotype has ten or more counts. This chain uses TRBV9 with TRBJ1-6, with D tentatively TRBD1 (5 bases). The CDR3 spans 13 residues. Germline CDR1 reads SGDLS; CDR2 reads YYNGEE. Deletions cut 3 bases from V and 8 bases from J, with 9 bases between. The CDR3 DNA reads TGTGCCAGCAGCGGACCCAGGGATTCACCCCTCCACTTT. Its translation is CASSGPRDSPLHF.

This clonotype has a count of ten or more. One end of the junction is discordant with germline, which a read error may explain. The chain links TRBV11-2 to TRBJ2-7, with D tentatively TRBD2 (5 bases). CDR1 and CDR2 from the germline V gene are SGHAT and FQNNGV. The CDR3 consists of 17 residues. The CDR3 nucleotides are TGTGCCAGCAGCCGGCATGCATGGTACGGGGTCAGTTACGAGCAGCACTTC. This encodes CASSRHAWYGVSYEQHF.

This clonotype was counted between two and nine times. The rearrangement uses TRBV30 and TRBJ1-1; 11 nucleotides align to TRBD1. V was clipped by 0 bases and J by 5 bases; unmatched bases: 8. This CDR3 comprises 16 residues. Germline CDR1 and CDR2: GTSNPN and SVGIG (reference sequence). The CDR3 DNA sequence: TGTGCCTGGAGTGTTTCCGGACAGGGGGCTAGAACTGAAGCTTTCTTT. It specifies CAWSVSGQGARTEAFF.

This clonotype was detected ten times or more. This rearrangement joins TRBV12-3 or TRBV12-4 to TRBJ1-2; 7 nucleotides align to TRBD1. CDR3 length equals 16 residues. J gave up 4 bases and V 3 bases, and 11 bases lay outside the gene matches. CDR3 residues: CASSFTGALFRYGYTF. The CDR3 DNA reads as TGTGCCAGCAGTTTTACAGGGGCCCTATTCCGCTATGGCTACACCTTC.

This clonotype occurred many times. The chain recombines TRBV10-3 with TRBJ1-1, with D perhaps TRBD1 (5 bases). The CDR3 sequence is 13 residues long. Germline CDR1 is ENHRY and CDR2 is SYGVKD. Between the trimmed V and J ends, which lost 10 bases and 1 base, there was a span of 13 bases. The CDR3 sequence is CATSGTTNTEAFF. CDR3 nucleotides: TGTGCCACCTCAGGGACTACGAACACTGAAGCTTTCTTT.

V gene TRBV13 combines with J gene TRBJ2-3, with TRBD2 identical over 8 bases. V was clipped by 5 bases and J by 4 bases; unmatched bases: 8. This CDR3 contains 15 residues. The germline V gene encodes CDR1 PRHDT and CDR2 FYEKMQ (reference sequence). The CDR3 loop reads CASSPSGLASDTQYF. The CDR3 nucleotides read TGTGCCAGCAGCCCCTCCGGACTAGCCTCAGATACGCAGTATTTT.

The chain recombines TRBV11-2 with TRBJ1-2; D is perhaps TRBD1 (5 bases). The V gene lost 4 bases and the J gene lost 4 bases, with 10 bases spanning the gap. The CDR3 is made up of 13 amino acids. The V gene's germline CDR1 is SGHAT and CDR2 FQNNGV. The CDR3, as DNA: TGTGCCAGCAGCTCAACAGGATTCTATGGCTACACCTTC. Translating it yields CASSSTGFYGYTF.

The chain couples TRBV19 to TRBJ1-1; TRBD1 agrees at 9 bases. V lost 9 bases and J lost 3; bases outside the gene matches: 14. This CDR3 has 16 amino acids. Germline CDR1 LNHDA, CDR2 SQIVND (reference sequence). The DNA of the CDR3 is TGTGCCAGCGTACAGGGGGCGTTACGTAAGGACACTGAAGCTTTCTTT. The encoded protein is CASVQGALRKDTEAFF.

This clonotype was seen at least ten times. J is TRBJ2-5 and V is TRBV6-2 or TRBV6-3, with no clear D. Germline V gene data show CDR1 as MNHEY and CDR2 as SVGEGT. This CDR3 is built from 12 residues. Trimming left V 4 bases short and J 3 bases short, with 6 bases between. CDR3 region: CASSWAEETQYF. In DNA, the CDR3 is TGTGCCAGCAGTTGGGCGGAAGAGACCCAGTACTTC.

This clonotype was picked up many times. The CDR3, as DNA: TGCGCCAGCAGCTTGGGACCGATGAACTACGAGCAGTACTTC. It translates to CASSLGPMNYEQYF. This chain connects TRBV5-1 to TRBJ2-7; D is uncertain. Germline V CDR1 and CDR2: SGHRS, YFSETQ. Deletions cut 0 bases from V and 3 bases from J, with 10 bases between. The CDR3 covers 14 residues.

This clonotype was detected many times. For the CDR3, the DNA is TGTGCCAGCAAAGGGGGCCACAGGGATAGCGAGACCCAGTACTTC. Translated, it gives CASKGGHRDSETQYF. This rearrangement joins TRBV6-5 to TRBJ2-5, with 7 bases matching TRBD1. The CDR3 is 15 amino acids. CDR1 MNHEY and CDR2 SVGAGI come from the germline V gene. With 7 bases clipped from V and 5 bases from J, the junction kept 13 bases outside the gene matches.